Listed here are 3 T cell receptor beta chains from one sample, sequenced in a study of spatial heterogeneity in lung cancer (dated by TCRdb to the late 2010s). The library came from 5' RACE. The listed sequencing device is NextSeq 500. TCRdb passed the public sequencing reads through fastp at Q25 and MiXCR, retaining productive beta sequences. One record per CDR3 amino acid sequence lists the most common genes and DNA. This sample has around 110,000 distinct CDR3 sequences in its table, and approximately 12% of those were observed once. The ten largest make up 16% of the sample. In light of the paper, this sample's time point label describes: blood at routine non-recurrence follow-up after resection. For TCR sequencing, whole RNA was extracted from tumor and nontumor lung tissue, or from cryopreserved PBMC samples, and no cell sorting was done. Sequenced here: PBMCs, sampled at follow-up. The receptors stem from a male donor with early-stage non-small cell lung cancer.

This clonotype was seen repeatedly, ten times or more. The rearrangement uses TRBV5-5 and TRBJ1-1, with no clear D. The V and J ends lost 0 bases and 8 bases respectively, with 8 bases between them. This CDR3 has 12 amino acids. Germline lookup yields CDR1 SGHKS and CDR2 YYEKEE (reference sequence). CDR3 region: CASSLAGQEAFF. The CDR3 DNA is TGTGCCAGCAGCTTGGCGGGCCAGGAAGCTTTCTTT.

This clonotype was seen many times. The gene calls are TRBV7-2 and TRBJ2-5, with D uncertain. The V gene lost 3 bases and the J gene lost 4 bases, with 12 bases spanning the gap. CDR3 length: 14 amino acids. Germline V gene data show CDR1 as SGHTA and CDR2 as FQGNSA. The CDR3 coding sequence is TGTGCCAGCAGCTTGGACGGAGCAGCAGAGACCCAGTACTTC. This gives the protein CASSLDGAAETQYF.

This clonotype is medium-sized in the sample. The chain links TRBV28 to TRBJ2-7; D call uncertain. The CDR3 sequence is 13 residues long. Per germline, CDR1 MDHEN and CDR2 SYDVKM. V was shortened by 3 bases and J by 0 bases, with 6 bases between the two germline ends. This chain's CDR3 is CASSFRSSYEQYF. The CDR3 DNA follows: TGTGCCAGCAGTTTCAGGAGCTCCTACGAGCAGTACTTC.